This T cell receptor (beta chain) was identified during a study of CD8 T cells in ankylosing spondylitis. Study observations and caveats: Some motif variants were previously reported in reactive arthritis synovial fluid and blood. Seemingly characteristic of ankylosing spondylitis blood was a TCR beta motif consisting of about 8 highly homologous variants.

This clonotype was seen only a few times. Its antigen is currently unknown. With molecular barcodes, quantitative 5'-RACE was used to make the TCR beta libraries. MiXCR, applied by TCRdb to the 5' RACE reads, yields one record per CDR3 protein. The sample shows around 770,000 distinct CDR3 sequences, about 20% of them seen only once. The specimen was blood, either unsorted or a sorted T cell fraction (not recorded which). The source is a male donor with ankylosing spondylitis.

In DNA, the CDR3 is TGCAGTGCTAGAGATCGCGGGGTTTCTGGCTACACCTTC. Translation: CSARDRGVSGYTF. This chain joins TRBV20-1 and TRBJ1-2; no clear D. The germline V gene encodes CDR1 DFQATT and CDR2 SNEGSKA (reference sequence). The germline V and J ends were trimmed by 0 bases and 7 bases, with 12 bases remaining between them. The CDR3 sequence is 13 residues long.